A selection of T cell receptor beta chains follows, all from one sample in a study of PD-L1 blockade in urothelial cancer. Clones were read by immunoSEQ multiplex PCR, and TCRdb kept only the in-frame ones, dropping some. The repertoire includes roughly 39,000 clones, roughly nine tenths of them detected once, and about 11% sits in the top ten. Sequences were derived from PBMCs, sampled around atezolizumab (anti-PD-L1) treatment. The source of these receptors is an older woman with urothelial cancer. Each CDR3 is given with its conserved first and last residue. The order of the fields is clone size, J gene, D gene, V gene, CDR3 protein, CDR3 DNA. A D gene is named only where the DNA matches it firmly. The size entry is marked missing in some rows and otherwise reads once, few, many or a size class.

abundance: -; j_gene: TRBJ1-2; d_gene: -; v_gene: TRBV4-1; CDR3aa: CASSLGQYYGYTF; CDR3nt: TGCGCCAGCAGCCTGGGCCAGTACTATGGCTACACCTTC
abundance: few; j_gene: TRBJ2-3; d_gene: TRBD2; v_gene: TRBV10-2; CDR3aa: CASRNSGSQTDTQYF; CDR3nt: TGCGCCAGCAGGAATAGCGGGAGTCAGACAGATACGCAGTATTTT
abundance: -; j_gene: TRBJ2-3; d_gene: TRBD2; v_gene: TRBV10-1; CDR3aa: CASSLAGTDTQYF; CDR3nt: TGCGCCAGCAGTTTAGCGGGAACAGATACGCAGTATTTT
abundance: -; j_gene: TRBJ2-1; d_gene: TRBD2; v_gene: TRBV5-1; CDR3aa: CASSWLAGGSYNEQFF; CDR3nt: TGCGCCAGCAGCTGGTTAGCGGGAGGGTCCTACAATGAGCAGTTCTTC
abundance: -; j_gene: TRBJ2-6; d_gene: TRBD2; v_gene: TRBV7-2; CDR3aa: CASSYGGAGANVLTF; CDR3nt: TGTGCCAGCAGCTATGGGGGGGCTGGGGCCAACGTCCTGACTTTC
abundance: -; j_gene: TRBJ2-7; d_gene: -; v_gene: TRBV18; CDR3aa: CASSPNRVPYEQYF; CDR3nt: TGTGCCAGCTCACCTAACAGGGTGCCCTACGAGCAGTACTTC
abundance: -; j_gene: TRBJ2-3; d_gene: TRBD2; v_gene: TRBV4-2; CDR3aa: CASSLTHSGSGTDTQYF; CDR3nt: TGTGCCAGCAGCCTAACGCATAGCGGGAGCGGCACAGATACGCAGTATTTT
abundance: -; j_gene: TRBJ2-2; d_gene: -; v_gene: TRBV7-2; CDR3aa: CASSLAQAPNTGELFF; CDR3nt: TGTGCCAGCAGCTTAGCGCAGGCACCGAACACCGGGGAGCTGTTTTTT
abundance: -; j_gene: TRBJ2-5; d_gene: -; v_gene: TRBV2; CDR3aa: CASNDRGRQTQYF; CDR3nt: TGTGCCAGCAATGACCGCGGGCGACAGACCCAGTACTTC
abundance: few; j_gene: TRBJ1-2; d_gene: -; v_gene: TRBV28; CDR3aa: CATNRPNLLFYGYTF; CDR3nt: TGTGCCACCAACAGGCCCAACCTACTCTTCTATGGCTACACCTTC
abundance: -; j_gene: TRBJ2-1; d_gene: -; v_gene: TRBV9; CDR3aa: CASSVQGSYNEQFF; CDR3nt: TGTGCCAGCAGCGTACAGGGCTCCTACAATGAGCAGTTCTTC
abundance: -; j_gene: TRBJ2-2; d_gene: -; v_gene: TRBV10-3; CDR3aa: CAISDDSRSGNTGELFF; CDR3nt: TGTGCCATCAGTGACGACAGTAGGTCCGGAAACACCGGGGAGCTGTTTTTT
abundance: -; j_gene: TRBJ2-1; d_gene: -; v_gene: TRBV6-6; CDR3aa: CASTRRGLTYNEQFF; CDR3nt: TGTGCCAGCACCCGAAGAGGACTTACCTACAATGAGCAGTTCTTC
abundance: once; j_gene: TRBJ1-3; d_gene: -; v_gene: TRBV9; CDR3aa: CASSVATSSGGNTIYF; CDR3nt: TGTGCCAGCAGCGTAGCTACATCCTCAGGTGGAAACACCATATATTTT
abundance: once; j_gene: TRBJ2-1; d_gene: TRBD2; v_gene: TRBV5-4; CDR3aa: CASSSRTSGVYNEQFF; CDR3nt: TGTGCCAGCAGCTCCCGGACTAGCGGCGTCTACAATGAGCAGTTCTTC
abundance: -; j_gene: TRBJ1-1; d_gene: -; v_gene: TRBV28; CDR3aa: CASSRTGPRTEAFF; CDR3nt: TGTGCCAGCAGTCGTACAGGGCCCAGAACTGAAGCTTTCTTT
abundance: -; j_gene: TRBJ2-7; d_gene: -; v_gene: TRBV2; CDR3aa: CASSRSYEQYF; CDR3nt: TGTGCCAGCAGTCGGTCCTACGAGCAGTACTTC
abundance: -; j_gene: TRBJ2-7; d_gene: -; v_gene: TRBV10-3; CDR3aa: CAIRGTSYEQYF; CDR3nt: TGTGCCATCAGGGGCACGTCCTACGAGCAGTACTTC
abundance: -; j_gene: TRBJ1-4; d_gene: -; v_gene: TRBV27; CDR3aa: CASSSTTKITGGGEKLFF; CDR3nt: TGTGCCAGCAGCTCTACGACGAAGATCACAGGCGGAGGGGAAAAACTGTTTTTT
abundance: -; j_gene: TRBJ2-7; d_gene: TRBD1; v_gene: TRBV7-8; CDR3aa: CASSLGDSFYEQYF; CDR3nt: TGTGCCAGCAGCTTGGGGGACAGCTTCTACGAGCAGTACTTC
abundance: -; j_gene: TRBJ1-1; d_gene: -; v_gene: TRBV6-5; CDR3aa: CASSYSGTVNTEAFF; CDR3nt: TGTGCCAGCAGTTACTCCGGGACTGTGAACACTGAAGCTTTCTTT
abundance: few; j_gene: TRBJ2-7; d_gene: -; v_gene: TRBV28; CDR3aa: CASSSLLVSYEQYF; CDR3nt: TGTGCCAGCAGTTCCCTTCTAGTTTCCTACGAGCAGTACTTC
abundance: once; j_gene: TRBJ2-7; d_gene: TRBD1; v_gene: TRBV11-1; CDR3aa: CASSSSGTDYYEQYF; CDR3nt: TGTGCCAGCAGTTCATCCGGGACAGACTACTACGAGCAGTACTTC
abundance: -; j_gene: TRBJ1-2; d_gene: -; v_gene: TRBV7-9; CDR3aa: CASSSARGPMGYGYTF; CDR3nt: TGTGCCAGCAGCTCCGCGCGGGGACCCATGGGTTATGGCTACACCTTC
abundance: -; j_gene: TRBJ2-1; d_gene: -; v_gene: TRBV6-5; CDR3aa: CASSYSGALSYNEQFF; CDR3nt: TGTGCCAGCAGTTACTCGGGCGCTCTTTCCTACAATGAGCAGTTCTTC
abundance: -; j_gene: TRBJ1-2; d_gene: -; v_gene: TRBV28; CDR3aa: CASSLNIQGYTF; CDR3nt: TGTGCCAGCAGTTTAAATATCCAGGGCTACACCTTC
abundance: -; j_gene: TRBJ1-4; d_gene: -; v_gene: TRBV15; CDR3aa: CATSRDSGTSGGLFF; CDR3nt: TGTGCCACCAGCAGAGATTCGGGGACCTCCGGAGGGCTGTTTTTT